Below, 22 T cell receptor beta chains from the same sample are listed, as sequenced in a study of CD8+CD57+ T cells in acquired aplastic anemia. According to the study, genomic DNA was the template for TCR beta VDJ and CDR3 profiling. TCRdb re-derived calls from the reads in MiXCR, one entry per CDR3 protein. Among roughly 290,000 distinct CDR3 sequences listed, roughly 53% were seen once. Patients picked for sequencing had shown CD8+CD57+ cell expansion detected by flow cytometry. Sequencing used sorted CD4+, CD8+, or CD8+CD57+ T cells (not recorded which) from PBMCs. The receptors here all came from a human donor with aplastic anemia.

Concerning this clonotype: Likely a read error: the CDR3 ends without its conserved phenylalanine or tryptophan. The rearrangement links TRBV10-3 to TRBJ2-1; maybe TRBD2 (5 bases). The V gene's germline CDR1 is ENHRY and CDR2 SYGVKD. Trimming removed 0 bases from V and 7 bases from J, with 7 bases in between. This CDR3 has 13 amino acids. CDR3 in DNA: TGTGCCATCAGTGAGTCGGAGGTTAATGAGCAGTTCTGC. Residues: CAISESEVNEQFC.

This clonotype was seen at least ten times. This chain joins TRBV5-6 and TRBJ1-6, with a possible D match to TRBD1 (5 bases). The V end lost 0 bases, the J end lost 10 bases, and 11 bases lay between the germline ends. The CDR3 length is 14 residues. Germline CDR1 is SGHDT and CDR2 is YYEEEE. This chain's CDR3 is CASSLEPGSSPLHF. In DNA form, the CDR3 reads TGTGCCAGCAGCTTGGAACCAGGGAGCTCACCCCTCCACTTT. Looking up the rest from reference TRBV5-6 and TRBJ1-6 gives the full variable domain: DAGVTQSPTHLIKTRGQQVTLRCSPKSGHDTVSWYQQALGQGPQFIFQYYEEEERQRGNFPDRFSGHQFPNYSSELNVNALLLGDSALYLCASSLEPGSSPLHFGNGTRLTVT.

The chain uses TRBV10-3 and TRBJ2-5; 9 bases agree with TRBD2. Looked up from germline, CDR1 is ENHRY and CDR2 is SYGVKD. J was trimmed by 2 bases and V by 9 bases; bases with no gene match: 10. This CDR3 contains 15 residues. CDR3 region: CAIRKGLAWQETQYF. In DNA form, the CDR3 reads TGTGCCATTCGGAAGGGACTAGCATGGCAAGAGACCCAGTACTTC.

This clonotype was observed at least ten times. For the CDR3, the DNA is TGTGCCAGCAGCTTAGACCCCAATAGGCCAGATACGCAGTATTTT. Encoded protein: CASSLDPNRPDTQYF. The chain carries TRBV7-2 and TRBJ2-3; D gene ambiguous. In germline, CDR1 is SGHTA, CDR2 FQGNSA. The CDR3 runs to 15 residues. The germline V and J ends were trimmed by 1 base and 4 bases, with 12 bases remaining between them.

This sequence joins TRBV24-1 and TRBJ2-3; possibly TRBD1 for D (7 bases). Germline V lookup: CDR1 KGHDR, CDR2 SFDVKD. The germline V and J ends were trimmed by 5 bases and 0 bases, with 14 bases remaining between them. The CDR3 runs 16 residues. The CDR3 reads CATSAGGTESTDTQYF. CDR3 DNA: TGTGCCACCAGTGCCGGCGGGACAGAGAGCACAGATACGCAGTATTTT.

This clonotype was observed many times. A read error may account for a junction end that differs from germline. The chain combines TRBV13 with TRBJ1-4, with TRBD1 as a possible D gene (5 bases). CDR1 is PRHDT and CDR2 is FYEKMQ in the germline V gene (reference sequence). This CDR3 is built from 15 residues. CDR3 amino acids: CAGSPPGLMNEKLFF. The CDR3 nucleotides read TGTGCCGGCAGCCCGCCGGGACTGATGAATGAAAAACTGTTTTTT.

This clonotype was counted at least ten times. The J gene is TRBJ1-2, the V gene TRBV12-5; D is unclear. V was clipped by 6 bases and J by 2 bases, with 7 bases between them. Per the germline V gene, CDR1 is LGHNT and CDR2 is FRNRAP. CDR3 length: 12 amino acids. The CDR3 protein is CASGLSNYGYTF. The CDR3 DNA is TGTGCTAGTGGGTTGTCAAACTATGGCTACACCTTC.

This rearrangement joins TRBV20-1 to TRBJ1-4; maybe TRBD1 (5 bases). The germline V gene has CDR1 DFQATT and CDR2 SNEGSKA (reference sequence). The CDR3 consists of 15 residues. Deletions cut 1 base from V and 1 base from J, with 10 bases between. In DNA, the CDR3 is TGCAGTGCTAGAGTCGGGGCAGAAACTAATGAAAAACTGTTTTTT. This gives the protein CSARVGAETNEKLFF.

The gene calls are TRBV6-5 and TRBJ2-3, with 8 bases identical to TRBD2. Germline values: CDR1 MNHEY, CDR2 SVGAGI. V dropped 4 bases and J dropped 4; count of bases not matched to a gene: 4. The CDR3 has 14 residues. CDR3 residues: CASSFSGEADTQYF. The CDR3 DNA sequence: TGTGCCAGCAGTTTTAGCGGGGAAGCAGATACGCAGTATTTT.

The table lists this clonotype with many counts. The CDR3 DNA follows: TGTGCCAGTAGTATAGGAGTTGGGGGGCGCGATGGCTACACCTTC. As protein: CASSIGVGGRDGYTF. This chain connects TRBV19 to TRBJ1-2; D is perhaps TRBD1 (6 bases). Germline values: CDR1 LNHDA, CDR2 SQIVND (reference sequence). Trimming took 1 base from V and 6 from J, leaving 15 bases between them. The CDR3 totals 15 residues.

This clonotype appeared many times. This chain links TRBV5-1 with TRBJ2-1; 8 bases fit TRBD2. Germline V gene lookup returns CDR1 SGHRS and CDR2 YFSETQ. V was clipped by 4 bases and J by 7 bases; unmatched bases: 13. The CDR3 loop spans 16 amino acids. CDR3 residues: CASSDGSSGIANEQFF. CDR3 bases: TGCGCCAGCAGCGACGGGAGTAGCGGGATCGCGAATGAGCAGTTCTTC. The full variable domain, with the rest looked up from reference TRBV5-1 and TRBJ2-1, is KAGVTQTPRYLIKTRGQQVTLSCSPISGHRSVSWYQQTPGQGLQFLFEYFSETQRNKGNFPGRFSGRQFSNSRSEMNVSTLELGDSALYLCASSDGSSGIANEQFFGPGTRLTVL.

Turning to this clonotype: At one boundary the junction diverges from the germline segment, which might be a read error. CDR3 sequence: CTSSEYIASGETQYF. The CDR3 DNA reads TGTACCAGCAGTGAATATATCGCTAGCGGAGAGACCCAGTACTTC. The chain uses TRBV25-1 and TRBJ2-5, with 7 bases matching TRBD2. CDR3 size: 15 residues. Germline V gene data show CDR1 as MGHDK and CDR2 as SYGVNS. Full variable domain (missing parts from reference TRBV25-1 and TRBJ2-5): EADIYQTPRYLVIGTGKKITLECSQTMGHDKMYWYQQDPGMELHLIHYSYGVNSTEKGDLSSESTVSRIRTEHFPLTLESARPSHTSQYLCTSSEYIASGETQYFGPGTRLLVL.

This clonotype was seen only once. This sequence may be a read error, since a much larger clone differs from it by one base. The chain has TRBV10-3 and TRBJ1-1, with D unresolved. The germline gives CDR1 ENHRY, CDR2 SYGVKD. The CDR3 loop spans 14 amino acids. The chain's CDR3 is CVSSYYFGNTEAFF. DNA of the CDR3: TGTGTCAGCAGTTACTATTTCGGGAACACTGAAGCTTTCTTT.

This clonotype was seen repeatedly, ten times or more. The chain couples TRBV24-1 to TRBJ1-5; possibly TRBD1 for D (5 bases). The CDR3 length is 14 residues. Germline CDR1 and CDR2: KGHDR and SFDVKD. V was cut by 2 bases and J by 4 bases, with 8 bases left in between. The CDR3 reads CATSDSGRNQPQHF. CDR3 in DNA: TGTGCCACCAGTGATTCAGGGAGAAATCAGCCCCAGCATTTT.

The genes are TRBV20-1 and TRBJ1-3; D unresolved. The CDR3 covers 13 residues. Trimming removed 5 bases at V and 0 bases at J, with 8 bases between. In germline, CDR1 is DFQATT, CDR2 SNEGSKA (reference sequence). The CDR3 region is CSARRISGNTIYF. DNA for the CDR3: TGCAGTGCTCGCCGAATCTCTGGAAACACCATATATTTT.

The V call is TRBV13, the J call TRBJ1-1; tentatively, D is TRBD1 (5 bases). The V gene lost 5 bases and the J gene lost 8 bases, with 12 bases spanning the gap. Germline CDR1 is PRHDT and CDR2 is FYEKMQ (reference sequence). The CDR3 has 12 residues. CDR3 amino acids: CASSPGRLEAFF. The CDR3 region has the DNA TGTGCCAGCAGCCCGGGACGGCTCGAAGCTTTCTTT.

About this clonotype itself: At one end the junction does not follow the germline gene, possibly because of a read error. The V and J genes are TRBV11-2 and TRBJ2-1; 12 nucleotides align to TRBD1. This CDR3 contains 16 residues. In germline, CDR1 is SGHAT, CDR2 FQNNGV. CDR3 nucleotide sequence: TGCGCCAGCAGCCAAGGTTCCGGGACAGGGGGCAGGGAGCAGTTCTTC. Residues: CASSQGSGTGGREQFF.

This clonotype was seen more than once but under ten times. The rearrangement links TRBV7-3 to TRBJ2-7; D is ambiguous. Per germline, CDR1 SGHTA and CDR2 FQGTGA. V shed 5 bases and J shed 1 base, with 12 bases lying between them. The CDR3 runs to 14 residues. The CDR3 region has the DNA TGTGCCAGCAGCCTATTCGTCGGGTCCTACGAGCAGTACTTC. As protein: CASSLFVGSYEQYF.

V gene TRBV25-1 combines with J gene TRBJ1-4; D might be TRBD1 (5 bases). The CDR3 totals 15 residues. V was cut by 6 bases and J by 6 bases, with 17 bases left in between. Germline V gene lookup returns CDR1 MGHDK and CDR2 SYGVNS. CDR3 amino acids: CASRTDQGSDEKLFF. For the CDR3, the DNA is TGTGCCAGCAGGACGGATCAGGGATCGGATGAAAAACTGTTTTTT. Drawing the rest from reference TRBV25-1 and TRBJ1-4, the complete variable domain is EADIYQTPRYLVIGTGKKITLECSQTMGHDKMYWYQQDPGMELHLIHYSYGVNSTEKGDLSSESTVSRIRTEHFPLTLESARPSHTSQYLCASRTDQGSDEKLFFGSGTQLSVL.

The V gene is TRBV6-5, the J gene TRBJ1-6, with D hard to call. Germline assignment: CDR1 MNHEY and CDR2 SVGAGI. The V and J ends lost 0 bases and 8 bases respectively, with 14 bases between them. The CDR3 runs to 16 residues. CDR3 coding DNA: TGTGCCAGCAGTTACTCGACGAATGCACGGGATTCACCCCTCCACTTT. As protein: CASSYSTNARDSPLHF.

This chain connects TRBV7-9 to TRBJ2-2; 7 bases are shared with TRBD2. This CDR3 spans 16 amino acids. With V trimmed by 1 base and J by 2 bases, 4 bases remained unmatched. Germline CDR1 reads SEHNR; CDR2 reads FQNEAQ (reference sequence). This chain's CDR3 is CASSLGSGGNTGELFF. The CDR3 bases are TGTGCCAGCAGCTTAGGTTCGGGAGGCAACACCGGGGAGCTGTTTTTT.

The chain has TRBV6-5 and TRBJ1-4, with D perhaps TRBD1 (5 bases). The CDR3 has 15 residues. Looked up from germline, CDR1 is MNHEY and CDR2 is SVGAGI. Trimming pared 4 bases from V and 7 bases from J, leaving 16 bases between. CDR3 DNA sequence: TGTGCCAGCAGTTTCGGCAGGGAGCATACTGAAAAACTGTTTTTT. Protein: CASSFGREHTEKLFF.